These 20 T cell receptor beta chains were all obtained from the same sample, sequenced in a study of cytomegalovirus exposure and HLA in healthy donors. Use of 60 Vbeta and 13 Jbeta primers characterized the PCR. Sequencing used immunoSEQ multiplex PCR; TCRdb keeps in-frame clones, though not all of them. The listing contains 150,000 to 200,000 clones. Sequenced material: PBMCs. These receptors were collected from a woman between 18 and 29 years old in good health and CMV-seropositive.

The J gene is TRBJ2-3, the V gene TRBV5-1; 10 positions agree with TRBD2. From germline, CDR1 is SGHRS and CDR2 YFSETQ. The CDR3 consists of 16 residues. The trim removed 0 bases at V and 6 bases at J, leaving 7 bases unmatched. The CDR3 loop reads CASSLAPLAGVDTQYF. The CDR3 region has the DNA TGCGCCAGCAGCTTGGCCCCCCTAGCGGGAGTGGATACGCAGTATTTT.

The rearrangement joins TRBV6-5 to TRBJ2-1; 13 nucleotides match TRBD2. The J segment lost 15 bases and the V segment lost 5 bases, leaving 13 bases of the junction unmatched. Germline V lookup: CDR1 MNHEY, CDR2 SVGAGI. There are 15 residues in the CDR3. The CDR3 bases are TGTGCCAGCAGTAGGACTAGCGGGGGCGGAGACGTAAGGTTCTTC. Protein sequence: CASSRTSGGGDVRFF.

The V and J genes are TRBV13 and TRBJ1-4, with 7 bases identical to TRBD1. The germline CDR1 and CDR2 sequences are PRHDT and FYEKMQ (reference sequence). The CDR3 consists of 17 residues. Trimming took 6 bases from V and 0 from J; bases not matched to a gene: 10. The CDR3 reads CASRMGGTVATNEKLFF. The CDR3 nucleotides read TGTGCCAGCAGGATGGGCGGGACAGTTGCAACTAATGAAAAACTGTTTTTT.

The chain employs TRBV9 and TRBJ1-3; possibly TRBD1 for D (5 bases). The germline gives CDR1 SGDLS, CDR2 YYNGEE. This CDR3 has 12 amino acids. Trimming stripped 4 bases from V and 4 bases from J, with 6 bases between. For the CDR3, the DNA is TGTGCCAGCAGCCGGGGGGGAAACACCATATATTTT. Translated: CASSRGGNTIYF.

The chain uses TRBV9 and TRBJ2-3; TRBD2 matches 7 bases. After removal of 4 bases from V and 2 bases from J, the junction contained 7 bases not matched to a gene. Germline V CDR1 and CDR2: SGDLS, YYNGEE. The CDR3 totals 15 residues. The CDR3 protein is CASSSSGTTTDTQYF. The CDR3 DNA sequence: TGTGCCAGCAGCAGCTCCGGGACTACCACAGATACGCAGTATTTT.

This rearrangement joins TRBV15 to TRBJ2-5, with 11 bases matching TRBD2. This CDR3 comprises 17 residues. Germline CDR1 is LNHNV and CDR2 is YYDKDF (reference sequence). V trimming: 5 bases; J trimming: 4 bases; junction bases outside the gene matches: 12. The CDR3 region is CATSGLLGLAEGETQYF. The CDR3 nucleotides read TGTGCCACCAGCGGACTGTTGGGACTAGCGGAGGGAGAGACCCAGTACTTC. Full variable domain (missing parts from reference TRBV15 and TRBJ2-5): DAMVIQNPRYQVTQFGKPVTLSCSQTLNHNVMYWYQQKSSQAPKLLFHYYDKDFNNEADTPDNFQSRRPNTSFCFLDIRSPGLGDTAMYLCATSGLLGLAEGETQYFGPGTRLLVL.

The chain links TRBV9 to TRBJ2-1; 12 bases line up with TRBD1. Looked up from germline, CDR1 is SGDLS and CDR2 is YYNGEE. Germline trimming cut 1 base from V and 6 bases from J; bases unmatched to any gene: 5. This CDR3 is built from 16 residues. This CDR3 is CASSVTGTGGPNEQFF. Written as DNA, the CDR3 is TGTGCCAGCAGCGTAACCGGGACAGGGGGCCCCAATGAGCAGTTCTTC.

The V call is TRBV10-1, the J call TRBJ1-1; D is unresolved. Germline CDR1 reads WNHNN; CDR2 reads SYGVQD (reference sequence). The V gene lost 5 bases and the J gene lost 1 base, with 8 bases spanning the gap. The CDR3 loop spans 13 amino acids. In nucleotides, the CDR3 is TGCGCCAGCAGTTGGAGAGGGAACACTGAAGCTTTCTTT. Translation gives CASSWRGNTEAFF.

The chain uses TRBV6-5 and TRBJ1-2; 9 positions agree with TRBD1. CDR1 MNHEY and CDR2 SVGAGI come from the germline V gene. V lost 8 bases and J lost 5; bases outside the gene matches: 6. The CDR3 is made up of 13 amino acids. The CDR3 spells CASFDRGNYGYTF. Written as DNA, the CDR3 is TGTGCCAGCTTCGACAGGGGGAATTATGGCTACACCTTC.

The CDR3 DNA sequence: TGTGCCAGCAGGCGGGACGGACACACCGGGGAGCTGTTTTTT. It codes for CASRRDGHTGELFF. This chain joins TRBV6-1 and TRBJ2-2, with D perhaps TRBD2 (6 bases). Germline CDR1 MNHNS, CDR2 SASEGT. V was trimmed by 6 bases and J by 3 bases, leaving 11 bases between them. The CDR3 consists of 14 residues.

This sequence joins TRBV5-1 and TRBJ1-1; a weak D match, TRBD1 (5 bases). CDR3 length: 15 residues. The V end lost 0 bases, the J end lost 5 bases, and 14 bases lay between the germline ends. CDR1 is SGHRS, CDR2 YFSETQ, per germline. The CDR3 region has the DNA TGCGCCAGCAGCTTGGATGGGGGGGTAAGGACTGAAGCTTTCTTT. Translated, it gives CASSLDGGVRTEAFF.

CDR3 amino acids: CASSLQVNTEAFF. Here the CDR3 DNA reads TGTGCCAGCTCACTACAGGTCAACACTGAAGCTTTCTTT. This chain uses TRBV18 with TRBJ1-1; D possibly corresponds to TRBD1 (5 bases). The CDR3 totals 13 residues. Germline lookup yields CDR1 KGHSH and CDR2 LQKENI. Between the trimmed V and J ends, which lost 4 bases and 2 bases, there was a span of 8 bases.

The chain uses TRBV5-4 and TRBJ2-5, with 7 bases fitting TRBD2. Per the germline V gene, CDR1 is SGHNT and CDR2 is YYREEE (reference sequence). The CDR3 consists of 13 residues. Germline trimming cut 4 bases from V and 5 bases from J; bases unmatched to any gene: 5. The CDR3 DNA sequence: TGTGCCAGCAGCCGCGGACTAGAGGAGACCCAGTACTTC. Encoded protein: CASSRGLEETQYF.

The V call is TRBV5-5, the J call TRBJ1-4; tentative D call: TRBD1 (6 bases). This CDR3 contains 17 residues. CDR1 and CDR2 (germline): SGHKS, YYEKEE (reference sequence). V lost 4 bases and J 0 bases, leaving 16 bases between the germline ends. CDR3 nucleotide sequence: TGTGCCAGCAGCACGTGGACAGATTACGCAACTAATGAAAAACTGTTTTTT. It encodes CASSTWTDYATNEKLFF. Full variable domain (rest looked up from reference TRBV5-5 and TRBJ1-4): DAGVTQSPTHLIKTRGQQVTLRCSPISGHKSVSWYQQVLGQGPQFIFQYYEKEERGRGNFPDRFSARQFPNYSSELNVNALLLGDSALYLCASSTWTDYATNEKLFFGSGTQLSVL.

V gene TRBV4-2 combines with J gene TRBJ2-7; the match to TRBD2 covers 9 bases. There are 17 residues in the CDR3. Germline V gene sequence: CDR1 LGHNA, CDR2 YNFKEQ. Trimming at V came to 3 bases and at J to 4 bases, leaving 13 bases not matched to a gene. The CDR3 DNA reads TGTGCCAGCAGCCAGGAAGGGACTAGCCCTTCGATATACGAGCAGTACTTC. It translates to CASSQEGTSPSIYEQYF.

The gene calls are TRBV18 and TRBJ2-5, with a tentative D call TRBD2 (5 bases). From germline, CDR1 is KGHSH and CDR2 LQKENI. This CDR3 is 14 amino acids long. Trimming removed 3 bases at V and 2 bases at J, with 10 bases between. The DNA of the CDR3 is TGTGCCAGCTCACCGCGGACTCCACAAGAGACCCAGTACTTC. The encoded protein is CASSPRTPQETQYF.

The CDR3 here is CASSRFGGRTGELFF. The CDR3 nucleotides are TGTGCCAGCAGCCGGTTCGGGGGTAGGACCGGGGAGCTGTTTTTT. V usage is TRBV11-3 and J usage is TRBJ2-2; D is possibly TRBD2 (6 bases). The CDR3 length is 15 residues. Trimming removed 5 bases from V and 5 bases from J, with 15 bases in between. Germline V lookup: CDR1 SGHNT, CDR2 YENEEA.

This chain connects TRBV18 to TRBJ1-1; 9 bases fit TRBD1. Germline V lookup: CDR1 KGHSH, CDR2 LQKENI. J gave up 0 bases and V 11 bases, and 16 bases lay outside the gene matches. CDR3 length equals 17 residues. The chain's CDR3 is CAGSAGQGIWLNTEAFF. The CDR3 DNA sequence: TGTGCCGGATCGGCGGGACAGGGTATTTGGTTGAACACTGAAGCTTTCTTT.

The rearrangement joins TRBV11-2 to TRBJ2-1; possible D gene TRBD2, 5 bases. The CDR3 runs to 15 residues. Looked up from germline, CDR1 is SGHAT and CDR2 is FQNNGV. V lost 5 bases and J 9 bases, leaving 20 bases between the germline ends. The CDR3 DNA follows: TGTGCCAGCAGCCCCGGACTCCTAGCCCGTAGTGAGCAGTTCTTC. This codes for CASSPGLLARSEQFF.

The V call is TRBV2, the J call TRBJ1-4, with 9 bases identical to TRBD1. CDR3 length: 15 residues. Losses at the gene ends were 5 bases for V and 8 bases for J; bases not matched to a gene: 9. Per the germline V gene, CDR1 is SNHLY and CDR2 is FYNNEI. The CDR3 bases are TGTGCCAGCAGTCAAAACCGGGACAGGGAAGAAAAACTGTTTTTT. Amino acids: CASSQNRDREEKLFF.